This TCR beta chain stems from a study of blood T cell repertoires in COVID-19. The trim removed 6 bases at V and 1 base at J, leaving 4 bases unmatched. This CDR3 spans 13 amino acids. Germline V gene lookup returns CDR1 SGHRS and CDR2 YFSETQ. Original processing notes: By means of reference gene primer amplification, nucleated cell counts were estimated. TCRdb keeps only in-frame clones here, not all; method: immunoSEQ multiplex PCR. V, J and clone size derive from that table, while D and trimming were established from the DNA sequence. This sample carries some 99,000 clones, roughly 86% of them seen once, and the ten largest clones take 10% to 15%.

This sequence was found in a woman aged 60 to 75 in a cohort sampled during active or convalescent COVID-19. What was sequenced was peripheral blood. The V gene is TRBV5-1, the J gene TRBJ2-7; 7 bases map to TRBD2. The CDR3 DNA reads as TGCGCCAGCACGCAGCGGGGATCCTACGAGCAGTACTTC. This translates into CASTQRGSYEQYF.